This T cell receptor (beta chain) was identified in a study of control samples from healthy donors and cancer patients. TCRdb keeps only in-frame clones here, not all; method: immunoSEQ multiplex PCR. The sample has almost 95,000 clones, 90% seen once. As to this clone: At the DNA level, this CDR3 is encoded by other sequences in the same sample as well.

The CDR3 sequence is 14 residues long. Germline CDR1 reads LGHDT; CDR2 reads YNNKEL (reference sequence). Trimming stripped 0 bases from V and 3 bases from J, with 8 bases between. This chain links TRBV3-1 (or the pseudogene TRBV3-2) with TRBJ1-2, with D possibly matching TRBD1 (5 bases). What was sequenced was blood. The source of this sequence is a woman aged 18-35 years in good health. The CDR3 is CASSQESGHYGYTF. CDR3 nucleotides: TGTGCCAGCAGCCAAGAGTCGGGACACTATGGCTACACCTTC.